This T cell receptor (beta chain) was found in a study of blood T cells in healthy people across ages. Peripheral blood, around 9.4 milliliters per donor, was collected. Researchers isolated at least 7 million PBMCs per sample. Worth noting for this clonotype: What it binds is not known.

V gave up 4 bases and J gave up 5 bases, with 13 bases separating them. Germline lookup yields CDR1 SGHRS and CDR2 YFSETQ. This CDR3 has 13 amino acids. A second PCR of roughly 7 to 11 cycles used a sample-barcoded 5' primer and a J-beta primer mix. Each TCR beta cDNA got a 12-nucleotide random molecular identifier. TCRdb fed the 5' RACE reads into MiXCR, producing one record per CDR3 protein. This sample carries roughly 680,000 distinct CDR3 sequences, over 45% of them seen once, and the ten largest clones take roughly 31%. Study results and caveats: Comparison with aged donors showed that long-lived donors had more naive CD4+ cells and higher diversity.

The V and J genes are TRBV5-1 and TRBJ2-7, with D perhaps given as TRBD1 or TRBD2 (5 bases each). Sequenced material: blood. The TCR was taken from a woman in her sixties in good health. The CDR3 coding sequence is TGCGCCAGCAGCCCCTGGGGGAGAGACGAGCAGTACTTC. This sequence encodes CASSPWGRDEQYF.